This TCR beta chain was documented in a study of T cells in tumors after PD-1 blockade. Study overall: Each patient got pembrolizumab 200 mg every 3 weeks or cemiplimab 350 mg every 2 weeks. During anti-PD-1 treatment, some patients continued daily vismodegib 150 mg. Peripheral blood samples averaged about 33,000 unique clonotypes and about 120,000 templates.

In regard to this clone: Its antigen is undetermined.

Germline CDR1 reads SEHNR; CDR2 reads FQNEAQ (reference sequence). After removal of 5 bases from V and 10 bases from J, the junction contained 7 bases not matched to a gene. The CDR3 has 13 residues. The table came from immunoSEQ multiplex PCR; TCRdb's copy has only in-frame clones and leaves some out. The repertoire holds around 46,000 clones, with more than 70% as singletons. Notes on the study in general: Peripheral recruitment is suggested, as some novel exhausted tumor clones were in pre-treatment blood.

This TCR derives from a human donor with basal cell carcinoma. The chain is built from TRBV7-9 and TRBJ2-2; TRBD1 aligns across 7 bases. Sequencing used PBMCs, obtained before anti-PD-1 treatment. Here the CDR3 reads CASSVTTGVELFF. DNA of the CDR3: TGTGCCAGCAGCGTGACCACAGGGGTGGAGCTGTTTTTT. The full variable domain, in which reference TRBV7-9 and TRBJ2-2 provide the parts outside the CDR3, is DTGVSQNPRHKITKRGQNVTFRCDPISEHNRLYWYRQTLGQGPEFLTYFQNEAQLEKSRLLSDRFSAERPKGSFSTLEIQRTEQGDSAMYLCASSVTTGVELFFGEGSRLTVL.